This T cell receptor beta chain originates from a study of Graves' ophthalmopathy and Graves' hyperthyroidism. This CDR3 has 13 residues. Germline V gene lookup returns CDR1 MDHEN and CDR2 SYDVKM. A duration under 3 months, NOSPECS ≥4, CAS ≥3 and moderate-to-severe activity characterized the donors with ophthalmopathy. PBMCs were isolated by Ficoll-Paque density gradient centrifugation, using more than 8.5 ml of fresh peripheral blood as the starting material. General study findings and limits: Also, most clonotypes expanded in the thyroid above 0.001 frequency appeared in blood. Cross-validated, the 13-signature model showed 87.88%/81.08% sensitivity/specificity, and 80%/75% in the test set.

This clonotype was detected many times. Its antigen is still unknown. RNA transcripts were the source from which TCR beta CDR3 regions were amplified. A first-round RT-PCR used HTBI primers, followed by a second-round multiplex PCR. TCRdb redid the calling of the multiplex PCR reads with MiXCR, one entry per CDR3 protein. The profile shows about 220,000 distinct CDR3 sequences, 20% to 25% of them singletons. Input material: peripheral blood. This chain uses TRBV28 with TRBJ2-4, with 7 positions matching TRBD2. TRBJ2-1 matches the DNA end more closely, so the J call is doubtful. The source is a woman between 50 and 59 years old with Graves' ophthalmopathy. The CDR3 bases are TGTGCCAGCAGTTTACTTAGGGGAGGGCCTCAGTTCTTC. Protein product: CASSLLRGGPQFF.